This passage covers 13 T cell receptor beta chains from one sample sequenced in a study of CXCR3-negative and CXCR3-positive naive CD8 T cells. General study findings and limits: CXCR3-positive naive cells had TRB CDR3s that were more hydrophobic than CXCR3-negative naive cells had.

UMI-labeled 5' RACE TRB cDNA libraries were prepared from the cells. TCRdb reworked the 5' RACE reads into one entry per CDR3 protein, no DNA. Its listing shows 84,000 or so distinct CDR3 sequences. No antigens are known for them. The sample comprised naive CXCR3+ CD8+ T cells from blood. The subset is: CD45RO-CCR7+CD27+CD95- naive CD8+ T cells expressing CXCR3 (TNR3+). Receptor source: a human donor in good health. Some clones in this sample may be carry-over from other donors' samples.

This chain uses TRBV10-3 with TRBJ2-1; TCRdb selects TRBD1, and the lack of DNA leaves this call unchecked. Germline CDR1 reads ENHRY; CDR2 reads SYGVKD. This CDR3 contains 16 residues. The CDR3 sequence: CAVSESGASSYNEQFF.

The chain carries TRBV20-1 and TRBJ2-7; TCRdb calls TRBD1, which cannot be checked without DNA. This CDR3 has 12 amino acids. Per the germline V gene, CDR1 is DFQATT and CDR2 is SNEGSKA (reference sequence). CDR3 region: CSAETGRAEQYF.

This chain joins TRBV7-2 and TRBJ2-3; lacking DNA, the TRBD2 call made by TCRdb goes unchecked. CDR1 is SGHTA and CDR2 is FQGNSA in the germline V gene. The CDR3 spans 15 residues. This CDR3 is CASSSLAGVPDTQYF.

The chain links TRBV30 to TRBJ1-1. CDR1 and CDR2 from the germline V gene are GTSNPN and SVGIG (reference sequence). This CDR3 spans 11 amino acids. The CDR3 region is CAWDSGTEAFF. Together with reference TRBV30 and TRBJ1-1, the CDR3 gives the full variable domain: SQTIHQWPATLVQPVGSPLSLECTVEGTSNPNLYWYRQAAGRGLQLLFYSVGIGQISSEVPQNLSASRPQDRQFILSSKKLLLSDSGFYLCAWDSGTEAFFGQGTRLTVV.

The J gene is TRBJ1-5, the V gene TRBV27; TCRdb names TRBD1, which stays unverified in the absence of DNA. The CDR3 runs 15 residues. Germline V CDR1 and CDR2: MNHEY, SMNVEV (reference sequence). CDR3 sequence: CASSFVGQANQPQHF.

CDR3: CSVDGGRYTDTQYF. The chain recombines TRBV29-1 with TRBJ2-3; the TCRdb D gene call, TRBD2, has no DNA to confirm it. Germline V gene lookup returns CDR1 SQVTM and CDR2 ANQGSEA. The length of the CDR3 is 14 residues.

This chain uses TRBV2 with TRBJ2-7. This CDR3 region has 13 residues. Germline loops: CDR1 SNHLY, CDR2 FYNNEI. The CDR3 loop reads CASSGRGSYEQYF.

The chain has TRBV7-2 and TRBJ2-7; there is no DNA to check the TCRdb D call of TRBD2. Looked up from germline, CDR1 is SGHTA and CDR2 is FQGNSA. The CDR3 extends over 17 amino acids. The CDR3: CASSLADLGDSPHEQYF.

The chain combines TRBV29-1 with TRBJ2-5; TCRdb proposes TRBD2, but this gene call is untestable without DNA. This CDR3 region has 13 residues. Germline CDR1 reads SQVTM; CDR2 reads ANQGSEA. CDR3 region: CSVERANRETQYF.

The V call is TRBV19, the J call TRBJ1-1. Germline assignment: CDR1 LNHDA and CDR2 SQIVND (reference sequence). CDR3 length equals 13 residues. The CDR3 sequence: CASSLATNTEAFF.

V usage is TRBV5-1 and J usage is TRBJ1-5. CDR3 size: 15 residues. Germline values: CDR1 SGHRS, CDR2 YFSETQ. The CDR3: CASSLMGNGNQPQHF.

The chain links TRBV2 to TRBJ2-3; the D gene TCRdb calls, TRBD1, cannot be checked with no DNA. CDR1 is SNHLY, CDR2 FYNNEI, per germline. The CDR3 runs 12 residues. The CDR3 loop reads CVQQGALDTQYF.

V is TRBV20-1 and J is TRBJ2-7; lacking DNA, the TRBD1 call made by TCRdb goes unchecked. Germline CDR1 reads DFQATT; CDR2 reads SNEGSKA (reference sequence). This CDR3 spans 15 amino acids. CDR3 in amino acids: CSAPSLRDTSYEQYF.